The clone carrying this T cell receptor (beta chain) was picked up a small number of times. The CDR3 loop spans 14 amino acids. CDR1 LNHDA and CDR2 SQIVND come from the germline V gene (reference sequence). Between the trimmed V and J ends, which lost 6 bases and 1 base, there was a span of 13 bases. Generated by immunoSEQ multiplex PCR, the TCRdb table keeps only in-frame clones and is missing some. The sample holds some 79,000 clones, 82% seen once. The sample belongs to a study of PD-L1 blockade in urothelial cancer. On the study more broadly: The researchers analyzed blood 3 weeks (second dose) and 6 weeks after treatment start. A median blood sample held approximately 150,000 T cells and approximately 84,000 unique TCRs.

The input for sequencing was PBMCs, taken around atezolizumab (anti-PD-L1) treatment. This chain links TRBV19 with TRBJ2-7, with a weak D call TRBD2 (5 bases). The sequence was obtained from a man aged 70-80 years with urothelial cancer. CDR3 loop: CASSMDGESYEQYF. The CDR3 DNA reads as TGTGCCAGTAGCATGGACGGGGAGTCCTACGAGCAGTACTTC.